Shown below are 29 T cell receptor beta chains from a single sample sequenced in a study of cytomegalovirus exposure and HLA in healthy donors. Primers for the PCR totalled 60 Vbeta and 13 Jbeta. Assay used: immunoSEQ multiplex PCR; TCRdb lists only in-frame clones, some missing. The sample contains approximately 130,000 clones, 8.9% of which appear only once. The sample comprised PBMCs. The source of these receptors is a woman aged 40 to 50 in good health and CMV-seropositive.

For the CDR3, the DNA is TGTGCCATCAGGCTACAACTAACCGGGACAGGACGCGGCGAGCAGTACTTC. This encodes CAIRLQLTGTGRGEQYF. V and J are TRBV10-3 and TRBJ2-7, with 8 bases identical to TRBD1. This CDR3 has 17 residues. CDR1 and CDR2 from the germline V gene are ENHRY and SYGVKD. V shed 6 bases and J 6 bases; nucleotides not matched to a gene: 19.

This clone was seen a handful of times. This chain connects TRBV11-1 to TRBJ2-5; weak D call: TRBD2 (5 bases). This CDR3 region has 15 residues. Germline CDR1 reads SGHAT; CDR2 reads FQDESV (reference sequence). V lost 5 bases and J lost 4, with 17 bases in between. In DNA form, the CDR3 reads TGTGCCAGCAGCCCAGAAGGTAGCGAGGTAGAGACCCAGTACTTC. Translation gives CASSPEGSEVETQYF.

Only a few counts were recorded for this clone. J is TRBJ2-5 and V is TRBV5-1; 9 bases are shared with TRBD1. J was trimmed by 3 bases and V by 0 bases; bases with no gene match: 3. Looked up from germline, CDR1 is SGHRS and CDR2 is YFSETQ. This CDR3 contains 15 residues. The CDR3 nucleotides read TGCGCCAGCAGCTTGGCAGGGACAGGGAAAGAGACCCAGTACTTC. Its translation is CASSLAGTGKETQYF.

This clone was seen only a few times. The CDR3 sequence: CAIQGTGDNQPQHF. The CDR3 DNA sequence: TGTGCCATCCAAGGGACAGGGGACAATCAGCCCCAGCATTTT. The genes are TRBV10-3 and TRBJ1-5; 10 bases map to TRBD1. Looked up from germline, CDR1 is ENHRY and CDR2 is SYGVKD. Trimming removed 8 bases from V and 3 bases from J; junction bases left unmatched: 4. The CDR3 has 14 amino acids.

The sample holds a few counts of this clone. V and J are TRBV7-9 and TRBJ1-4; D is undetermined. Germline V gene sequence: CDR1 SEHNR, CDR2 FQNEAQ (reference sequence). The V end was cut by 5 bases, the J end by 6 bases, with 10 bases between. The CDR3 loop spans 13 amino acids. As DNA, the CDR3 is TGTGCCAGCAGCCCCACCCCGGATGAAAAACTGTTTTTT. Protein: CASSPTPDEKLFF.

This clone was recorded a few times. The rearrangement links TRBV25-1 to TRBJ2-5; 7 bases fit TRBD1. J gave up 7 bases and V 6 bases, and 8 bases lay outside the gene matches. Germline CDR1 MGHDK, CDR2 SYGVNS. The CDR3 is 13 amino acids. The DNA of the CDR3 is TGTGCCAGCAGCATCGACAGGGATGGGACCCAGTACTTC. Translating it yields CASSIDRDGTQYF.

The CDR3 DNA sequence: TGCGCCAGCAGCCATGGGACAGGGGGCGGTCAGCCCCAGCATTTT. It encodes CASSHGTGGGQPQHF. J is TRBJ1-5 and V is TRBV4-3; 12 bases fit TRBD1. In germline, CDR1 is LGHNA, CDR2 YSLEER. This CDR3 has 15 residues. V dropped 3 bases and J dropped 6; count of bases not matched to a gene: 3.

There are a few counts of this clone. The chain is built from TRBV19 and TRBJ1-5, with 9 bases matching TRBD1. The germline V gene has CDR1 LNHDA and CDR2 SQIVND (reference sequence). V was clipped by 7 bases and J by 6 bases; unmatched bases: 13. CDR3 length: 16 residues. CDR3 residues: CASNYDNRGRGQPQHF. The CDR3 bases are TGTGCCAGTAACTACGATAACAGGGGGCGCGGTCAGCCCCAGCATTTT.

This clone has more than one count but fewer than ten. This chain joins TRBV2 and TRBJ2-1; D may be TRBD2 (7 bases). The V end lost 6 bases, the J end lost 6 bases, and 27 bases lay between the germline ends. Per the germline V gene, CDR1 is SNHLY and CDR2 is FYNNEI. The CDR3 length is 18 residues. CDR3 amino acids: CASRREPGRQVLGNEQFF. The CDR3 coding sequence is TGTGCCAGCAGGCGGGAGCCGGGACGACAGGTCCTCGGCAATGAGCAGTTCTTC.

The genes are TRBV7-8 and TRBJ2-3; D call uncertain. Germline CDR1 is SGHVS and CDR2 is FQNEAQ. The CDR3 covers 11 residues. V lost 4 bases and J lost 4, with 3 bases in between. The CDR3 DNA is TGTGCCAGCAGCTCCTCAGATACGCAGTATTTT. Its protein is CASSSSDTQYF.

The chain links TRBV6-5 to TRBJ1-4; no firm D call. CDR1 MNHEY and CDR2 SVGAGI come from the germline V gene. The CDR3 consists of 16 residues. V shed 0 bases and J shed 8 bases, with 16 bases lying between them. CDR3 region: CASSYSLRASEEKLFF. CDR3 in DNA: TGTGCCAGCAGTTACTCCCTCCGCGCGTCGGAGGAAAAACTGTTTTTT.

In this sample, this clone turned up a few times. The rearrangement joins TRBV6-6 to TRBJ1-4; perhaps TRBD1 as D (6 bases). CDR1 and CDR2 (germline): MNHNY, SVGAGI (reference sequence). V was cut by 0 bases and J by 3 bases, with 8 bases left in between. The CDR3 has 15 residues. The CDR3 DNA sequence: TGTGCCAGCAGTTACTCGCAGGGGCCTAATGAAAAACTGTTTTTT. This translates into CASSYSQGPNEKLFF.

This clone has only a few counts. CDR3 nucleotide sequence: TGTGCCAGCAGCGTAGATGGGAGAGTAGCGGGGGCGCAAGAGACCCAGTACTTC. Translation gives CASSVDGRVAGAQETQYF. The chain couples TRBV9 to TRBJ2-5, with 9 bases fitting TRBD2. After removal of 0 bases from V and 2 bases from J, the junction contained 11 bases not matched to a gene. Germline V lookup: CDR1 SGDLS, CDR2 YYNGEE. CDR3 size: 18 residues.

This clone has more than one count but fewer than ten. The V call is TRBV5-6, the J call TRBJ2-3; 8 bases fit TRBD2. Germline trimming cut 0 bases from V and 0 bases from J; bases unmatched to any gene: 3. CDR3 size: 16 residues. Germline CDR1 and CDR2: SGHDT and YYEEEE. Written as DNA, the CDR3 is TGTGCCAGCAGCTTGGGGCGGGGGGACAGCACAGATACGCAGTATTTT. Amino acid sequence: CASSLGRGDSTDTQYF.

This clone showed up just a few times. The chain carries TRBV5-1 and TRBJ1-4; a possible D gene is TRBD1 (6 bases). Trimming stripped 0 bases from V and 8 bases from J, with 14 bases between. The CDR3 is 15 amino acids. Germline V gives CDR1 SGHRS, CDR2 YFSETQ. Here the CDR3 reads CASSLGGQAEEKLFF. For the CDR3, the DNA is TGCGCCAGCAGCTTGGGGGGGCAGGCGGAAGAAAAACTGTTTTTT.

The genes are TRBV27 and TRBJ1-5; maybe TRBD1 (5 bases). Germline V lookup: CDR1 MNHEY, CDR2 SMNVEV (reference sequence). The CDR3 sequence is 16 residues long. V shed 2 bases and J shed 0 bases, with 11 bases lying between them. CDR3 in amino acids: CASSLIGDFSNQPQHF. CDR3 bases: TGTGCCAGCAGTTTAATAGGGGACTTTAGCAATCAGCCCCAGCATTTT.

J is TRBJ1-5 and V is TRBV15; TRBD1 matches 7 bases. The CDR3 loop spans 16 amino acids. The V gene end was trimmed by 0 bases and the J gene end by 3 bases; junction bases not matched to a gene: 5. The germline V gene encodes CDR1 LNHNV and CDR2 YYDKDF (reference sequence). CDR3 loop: CATSRDKGQFNQPQHF. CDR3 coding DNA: TGTGCCACCAGCAGAGATAAGGGACAGTTCAATCAGCCCCAGCATTTT.

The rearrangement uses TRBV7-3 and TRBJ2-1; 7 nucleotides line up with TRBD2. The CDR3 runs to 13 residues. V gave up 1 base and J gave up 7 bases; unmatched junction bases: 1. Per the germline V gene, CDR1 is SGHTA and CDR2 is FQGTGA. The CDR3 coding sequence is TGTGCCAGCAGCTTAATCGGGGGGAATGAGCAGTTCTTC. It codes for CASSLIGGNEQFF.

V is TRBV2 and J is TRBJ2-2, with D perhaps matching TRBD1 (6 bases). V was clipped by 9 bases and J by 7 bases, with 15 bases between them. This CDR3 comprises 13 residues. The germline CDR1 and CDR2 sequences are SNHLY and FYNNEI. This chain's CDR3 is CASRTEGGGELFF. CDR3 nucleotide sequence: TGTGCCAGTAGGACAGAAGGGGGCGGGGAGCTGTTTTTT.

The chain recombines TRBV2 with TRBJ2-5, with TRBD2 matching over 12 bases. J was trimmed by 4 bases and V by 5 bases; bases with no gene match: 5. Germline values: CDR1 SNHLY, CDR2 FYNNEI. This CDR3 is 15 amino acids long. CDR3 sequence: CASSLLAGGPETQYF. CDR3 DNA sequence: TGTGCCAGCAGTTTACTAGCGGGGGGCCCAGAGACCCAGTACTTC.

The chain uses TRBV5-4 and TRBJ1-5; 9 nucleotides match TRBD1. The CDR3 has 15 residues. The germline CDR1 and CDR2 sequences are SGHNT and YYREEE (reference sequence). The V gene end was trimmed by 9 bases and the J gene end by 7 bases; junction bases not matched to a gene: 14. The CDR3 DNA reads TGTGCCACCAGTCCCGGGACAGGGTTCGGGCAGCCCCAGCATTTT. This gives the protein CATSPGTGFGQPQHF.

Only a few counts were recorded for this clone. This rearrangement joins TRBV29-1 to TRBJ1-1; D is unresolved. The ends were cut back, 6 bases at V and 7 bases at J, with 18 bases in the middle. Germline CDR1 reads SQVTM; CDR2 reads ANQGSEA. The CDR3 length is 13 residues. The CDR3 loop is CSVSNRGGYEAFF. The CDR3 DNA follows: TGCAGCGTCTCTAACCGGGGTGGTTATGAAGCTTTCTTT.

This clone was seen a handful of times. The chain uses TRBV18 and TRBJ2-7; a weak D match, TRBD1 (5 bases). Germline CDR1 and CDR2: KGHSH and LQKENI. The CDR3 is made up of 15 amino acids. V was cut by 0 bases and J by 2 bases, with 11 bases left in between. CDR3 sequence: CASSPPSRATYEQYF. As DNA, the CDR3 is TGTGCCAGCTCACCACCGTCCAGGGCCACCTACGAGCAGTACTTC.

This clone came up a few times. The CDR3 region is CASSDRGQGDTIYF. The CDR3 nucleotides read TGTGCCAGCAGTGATCGGGGACAGGGGGACACCATATATTTT. The genes are TRBV2 and TRBJ1-3; TRBD1 aligns across 11 bases. V lost 3 bases and J lost 8; bases outside the gene matches: 3. The CDR3 spans 14 residues. The germline gives CDR1 SNHLY, CDR2 FYNNEI.

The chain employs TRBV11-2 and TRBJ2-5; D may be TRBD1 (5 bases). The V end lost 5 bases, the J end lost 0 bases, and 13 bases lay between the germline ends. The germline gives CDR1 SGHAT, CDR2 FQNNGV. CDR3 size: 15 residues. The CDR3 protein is CASSARVGNQETQYF. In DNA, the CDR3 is TGTGCCAGCAGCGCCAGGGTCGGAAACCAAGAGACCCAGTACTTC. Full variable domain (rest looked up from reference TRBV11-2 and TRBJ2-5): EAGVAQSPRYKIIEKRQSVAFWCNPISGHATLYWYQQILGQGPKLLIQFQNNGVVDDSQLPKDRFSAERLKGVDSTLKIQPAKLEDSAVYLCASSARVGNQETQYFGPGTRLLVL.

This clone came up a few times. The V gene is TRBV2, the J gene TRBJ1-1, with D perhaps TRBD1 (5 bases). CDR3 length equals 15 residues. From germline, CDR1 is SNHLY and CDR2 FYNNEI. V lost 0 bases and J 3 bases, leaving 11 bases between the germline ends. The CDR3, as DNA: TGTGCCAGCAGTGAAGCGGGTCGGGGGGACACTGAAGCTTTCTTT. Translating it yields CASSEAGRGDTEAFF.

CDR3: CASSYRATGTYEQYF. The CDR3 coding sequence is TGTGCCAGCAGTTACCGGGCCACAGGGACCTACGAGCAGTACTTC. The gene calls are TRBV6-5 and TRBJ2-7, with D possibly TRBD1 on 6 matching bases. This CDR3 contains 15 residues. CDR1 and CDR2 (germline): MNHEY, SVGAGI. Trimming removed 2 bases at V and 2 bases at J, with 13 bases between.

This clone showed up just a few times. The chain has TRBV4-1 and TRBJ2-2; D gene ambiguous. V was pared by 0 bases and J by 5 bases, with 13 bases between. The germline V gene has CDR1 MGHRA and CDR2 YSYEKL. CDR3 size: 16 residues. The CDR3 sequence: CASSQESRRVTGELFF. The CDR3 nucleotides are TGCGCCAGCAGCCAAGAAAGCCGTCGGGTGACCGGGGAGCTGTTTTTT.

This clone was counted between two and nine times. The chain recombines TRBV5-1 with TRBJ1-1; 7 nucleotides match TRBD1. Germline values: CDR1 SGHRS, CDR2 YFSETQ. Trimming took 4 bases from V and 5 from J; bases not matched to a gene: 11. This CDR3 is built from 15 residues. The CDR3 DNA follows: TGCGCCAGCAGCCTCTCTGACAGGGAGGTAACTGAAGCTTTCTTT. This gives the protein CASSLSDREVTEAFF.